A selection of T cell receptor beta chains follows, all from one sample in a study of Ad26.COV2.S vaccination and SARS-CoV-2 variants. Clones were read by immunoSEQ multiplex PCR, and TCRdb kept only the in-frame ones, dropping some. The sample has about 350,000 clones; approximately 84% are singletons. Specimen: peripheral blood, collected in a trial of Ad26.COV2.S vaccine versus placebo. The receptor source for this set is a person between 18 and 59 years old who received the Ad26.COV2.S COVID-19 vaccine or a placebo. Both conserved end residues are part of each CDR3. D genes are given only for firm matches. The size entry is marked missing in some rows and otherwise reads once, few, many or a size class.

D: .
J: TRBJ2-3
size: .
V: TRBV6-6
CDR3: CASWEGDPLYDTQYF
DNA: TGTGCCAGCTGGGAGGGGGACCCGCTGTATGATACGCAGTATTTT

D: .
J: TRBJ2-3
size: .
V: TRBV9
CDR3: CASTSRASVWDTQYF
DNA: TGTGCCAGCACCTCCCGGGCTAGCGTTTGGGATACGCAGTATTTT

D: .
J: TRBJ1-2
size: few
V: TRBV19
CDR3: CASTDSYGYTF
DNA: TGTGCCAGTACCGACAGCTATGGCTACACCTTC

D: .
J: TRBJ1-5
size: .
V: TRBV5-1
CDR3: CASSLAGGAGQPQHF
DNA: TGCGCCAGCAGCTTGGCGGGGGGCGCGGGTCAGCCCCAGCATTTT

D: .
J: TRBJ2-7
size: few
V: TRBV27
CDR3: CASSYDGSIYEQYF
DNA: TGTGCCAGCAGTTACGACGGATCGATCTACGAGCAGTACTTC

D: TRBD1
J: TRBJ1-1
size: .
V: TRBV7-9
CDR3: CASSPRDSKGFTEAFF
DNA: TGTGCCAGCAGCCCCCGGGACAGTAAAGGATTCACTGAAGCTTTCTTT

D: TRBD1
J: TRBJ2-1
size: .
V: TRBV24-1
CDR3: CATSDLTRTGGNEQFF
DNA: TGTGCCACCAGTGATTTGACAAGGACAGGGGGCAATGAGCAGTTCTTC

D: .
J: TRBJ1-5
size: .
V: TRBV15
CDR3: CATSRDPPFTGQPQHF
DNA: TGTGCCACCAGCAGAGATCCCCCATTTACGGGTCAGCCCCAGCATTTT

D: .
J: TRBJ1-5
size: .
V: TRBV7-8
CDR3: CASSSQGLLSNQPQHF
DNA: TGTGCCAGCAGCAGTCAGGGGCTGTTAAGCAATCAGCCCCAGCATTTT

D: TRBD1
J: TRBJ2-7
size: .
V: TRBV6-5
CDR3: CASRGQTYEQYF
DNA: TGTGCCAGCAGGGGACAGACCTACGAGCAGTACTTC

D: .
J: TRBJ1-1
size: .
V: TRBV18
CDR3: CASSPGSAQFTEAFF
DNA: TGTGCCAGCTCACCGGGCTCGGCACAGTTCACTGAAGCTTTCTTT

D: TRBD2
J: TRBJ2-5
size: .
V: TRBV18
CDR3: CASSPPNLAGARKTQYF
DNA: TGTGCCAGCTCACCCCCCAATCTAGCGGGGGCTCGGAAGACCCAGTACTTC

D: TRBD2
J: TRBJ2-1
size: .
V: TRBV30
CDR3: CAWTGTSATEQFF
DNA: TGTGCCTGGACTGGGACTAGCGCTACTGAGCAGTTCTTC

D: TRBD2
J: TRBJ2-6
size: .
V: TRBV18
CDR3: CASSPPLAGARSGANVLTF
DNA: TGTGCCAGCTCACCACCCCTAGCGGGGGCGCGCTCTGGGGCCAACGTCCTGACTTTC

D: .
J: TRBJ2-6
size: many
V: TRBV7-8
CDR3: CASSHSRLGANVLTF
DNA: TGTGCCAGCAGCCACTCTCGGCTTGGGGCCAACGTCCTGACTTTC

D: .
J: TRBJ1-2
size: .
V: TRBV29-1
CDR3: CSAFSSGYTF
DNA: TGCAGCGCTTTTAGTTCTGGCTACACCTTC

D: .
J: TRBJ2-5
size: .
V: TRBV29-1
CDR3: CSVEFGETQYF
DNA: TGCAGCGTTGAATTCGGAGAGACCCAGTACTTC